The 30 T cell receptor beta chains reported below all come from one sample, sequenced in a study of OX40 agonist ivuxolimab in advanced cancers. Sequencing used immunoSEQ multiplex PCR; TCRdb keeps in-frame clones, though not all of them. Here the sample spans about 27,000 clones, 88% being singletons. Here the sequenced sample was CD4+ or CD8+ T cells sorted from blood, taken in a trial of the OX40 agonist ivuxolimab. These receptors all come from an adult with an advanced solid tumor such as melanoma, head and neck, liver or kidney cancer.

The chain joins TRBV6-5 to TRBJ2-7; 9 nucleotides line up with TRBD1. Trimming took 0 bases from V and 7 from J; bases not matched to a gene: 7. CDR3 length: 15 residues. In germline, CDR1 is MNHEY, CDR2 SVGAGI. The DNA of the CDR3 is TGTGCCAGCAGTTACTCGACGACAGGGGGGCGGGAGCAGTACTTC. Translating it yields CASSYSTTGGREQYF.

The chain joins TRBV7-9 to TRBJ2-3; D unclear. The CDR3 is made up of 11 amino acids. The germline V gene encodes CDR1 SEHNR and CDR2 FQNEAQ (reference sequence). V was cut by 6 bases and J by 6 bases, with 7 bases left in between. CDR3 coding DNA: TGTGCCAGCAGGAATCTGGATACGCAGTATTTT. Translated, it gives CASRNLDTQYF.

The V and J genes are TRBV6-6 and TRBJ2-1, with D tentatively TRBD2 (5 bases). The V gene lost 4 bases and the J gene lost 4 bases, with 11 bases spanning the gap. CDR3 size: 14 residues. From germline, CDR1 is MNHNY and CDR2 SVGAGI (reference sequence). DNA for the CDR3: TGTGCCAGCAGTTTCTCCAGCGGATACAATGAGCAGTTCTTC. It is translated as CASSFSSGYNEQFF.

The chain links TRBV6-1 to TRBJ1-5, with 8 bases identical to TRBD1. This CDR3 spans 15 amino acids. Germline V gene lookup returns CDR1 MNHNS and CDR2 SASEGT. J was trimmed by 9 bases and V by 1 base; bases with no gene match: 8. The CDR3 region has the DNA TGTGCCAGCAGTGAAGGGACAGGGAATGGTTGGCCCCAGCATTTT. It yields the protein CASSEGTGNGWPQHF.

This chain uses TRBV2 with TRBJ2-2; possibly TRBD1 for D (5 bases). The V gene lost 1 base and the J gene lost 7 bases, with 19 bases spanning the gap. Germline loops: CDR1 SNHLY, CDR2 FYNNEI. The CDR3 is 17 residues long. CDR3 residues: CASSEVLGQGSYGELFF. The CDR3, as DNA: TGTGCCAGCAGTGAAGTTTTAGGGCAGGGAAGTTACGGGGAGCTGTTTTTT.

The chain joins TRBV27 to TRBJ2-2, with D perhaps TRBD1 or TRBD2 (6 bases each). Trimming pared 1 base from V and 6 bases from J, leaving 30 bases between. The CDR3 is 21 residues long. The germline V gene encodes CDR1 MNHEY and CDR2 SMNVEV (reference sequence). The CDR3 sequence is CASSLLPLGASGEPEAGELFF. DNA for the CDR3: TGTGCCAGCAGTTTATTGCCACTGGGGGCCTCGGGGGAACCCGAGGCCGGGGAGCTGTTTTTT.

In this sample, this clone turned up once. This CDR3 is CASSVRVSPPLDTQYF. The DNA of the CDR3 is TGTGCCAGCAGCGTAAGAGTCTCCCCCCCGTTGGATACGCAGTATTTT. This chain uses TRBV9 with TRBJ2-3; D ambiguous. This CDR3 is 16 amino acids long. Trimming removed 1 base at V and 6 bases at J, with 18 bases between. Germline lookup yields CDR1 SGDLS and CDR2 YYNGEE.

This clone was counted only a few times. This CDR3 is CASSFSGTGNEQFF. The CDR3 DNA sequence: TGTGCCAGCAGTTTTTCGGGGACTGGCAATGAGCAGTTCTTC. This rearrangement joins TRBV27 to TRBJ2-1; possible D gene TRBD2, 6 bases. The length of the CDR3 is 14 residues. Germline-derived CDR1 and CDR2 are MNHEY and SMNVEV (reference sequence). The V end was cut by 3 bases, the J end by 6 bases, with 12 bases between.

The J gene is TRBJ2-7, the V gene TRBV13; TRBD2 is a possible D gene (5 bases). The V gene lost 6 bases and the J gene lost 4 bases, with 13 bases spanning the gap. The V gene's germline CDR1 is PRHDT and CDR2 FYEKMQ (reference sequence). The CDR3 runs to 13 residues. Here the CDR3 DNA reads TGTGCCAGCAGACCCACTAGATCTTACGAGCAGTACTTC. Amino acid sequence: CASRPTRSYEQYF.

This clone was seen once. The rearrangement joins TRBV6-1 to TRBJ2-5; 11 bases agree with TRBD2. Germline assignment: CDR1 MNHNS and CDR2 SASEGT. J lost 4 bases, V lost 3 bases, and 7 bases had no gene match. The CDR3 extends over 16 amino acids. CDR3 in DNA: TGTGCCAGCAGTGAGCCGGGGACTAGCGGCCGAGAGACCCAGTACTTC. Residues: CASSEPGTSGRETQYF.

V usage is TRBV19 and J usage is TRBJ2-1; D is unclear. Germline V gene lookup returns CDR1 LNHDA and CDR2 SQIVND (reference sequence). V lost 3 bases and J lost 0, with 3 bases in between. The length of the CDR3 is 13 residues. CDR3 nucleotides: TGTGCCAGTAGTATGAGCTCCTACAATGAGCAGTTCTTC. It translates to CASSMSSYNEQFF.

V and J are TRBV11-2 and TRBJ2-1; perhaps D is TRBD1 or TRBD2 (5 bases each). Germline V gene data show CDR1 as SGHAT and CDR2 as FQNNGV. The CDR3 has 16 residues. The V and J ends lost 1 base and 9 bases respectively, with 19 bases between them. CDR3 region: CASSLVLTGPAGEQFF. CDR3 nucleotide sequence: TGTGCCAGCAGCTTAGTTTTAACGGGGCCTGCGGGTGAGCAGTTCTTC.

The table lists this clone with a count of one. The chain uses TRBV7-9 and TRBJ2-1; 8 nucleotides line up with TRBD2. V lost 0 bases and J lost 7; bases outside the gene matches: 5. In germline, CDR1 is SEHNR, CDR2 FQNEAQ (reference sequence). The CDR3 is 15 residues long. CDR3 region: CASSLAGTSDNEQFF. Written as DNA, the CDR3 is TGTGCCAGCAGCTTAGCAGGGACTAGTGATAATGAGCAGTTCTTC.

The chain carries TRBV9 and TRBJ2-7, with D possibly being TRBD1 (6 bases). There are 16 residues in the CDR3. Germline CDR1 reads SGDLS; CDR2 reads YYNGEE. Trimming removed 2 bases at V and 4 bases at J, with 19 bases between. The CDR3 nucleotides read TGTGCCAGCAGCGTCAACACACAGGGAGAACCTTACGAGCAGTACTTC. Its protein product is CASSVNTQGEPYEQYF.

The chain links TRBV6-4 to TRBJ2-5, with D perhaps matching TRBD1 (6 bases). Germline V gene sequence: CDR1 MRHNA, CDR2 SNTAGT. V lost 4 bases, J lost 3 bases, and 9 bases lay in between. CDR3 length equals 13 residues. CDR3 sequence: CASSAKGEETQYF. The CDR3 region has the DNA TGTGCCAGCAGTGCAAAGGGGGAAGAGACCCAGTACTTC.

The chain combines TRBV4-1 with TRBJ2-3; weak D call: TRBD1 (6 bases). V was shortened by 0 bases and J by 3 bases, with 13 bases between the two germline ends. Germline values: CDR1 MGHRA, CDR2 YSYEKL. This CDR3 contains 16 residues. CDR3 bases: TGCGCCAGCAGCCAAGAGGGTGGGGGCTTTACAGATACGCAGTATTTT. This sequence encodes CASSQEGGGFTDTQYF.

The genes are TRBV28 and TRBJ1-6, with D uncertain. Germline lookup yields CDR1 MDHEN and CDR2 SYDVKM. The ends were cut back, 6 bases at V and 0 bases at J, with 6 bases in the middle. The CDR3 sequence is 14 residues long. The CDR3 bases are TGTGCCAGCAGGAGAAGCTCCTATAATTCACCCCTCCACTTT. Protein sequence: CASRRSSYNSPLHF. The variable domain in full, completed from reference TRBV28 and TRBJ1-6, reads DVKVTQSSRYLVKRTGEKVFLECVQDMDHENMFWYRQDPGLGLRLIYFSYDVKMKEKGDIPEGYSVSREKKERFSLILESASTNQTSMYLCASRRSSYNSPLHFGNGTRLTVT.

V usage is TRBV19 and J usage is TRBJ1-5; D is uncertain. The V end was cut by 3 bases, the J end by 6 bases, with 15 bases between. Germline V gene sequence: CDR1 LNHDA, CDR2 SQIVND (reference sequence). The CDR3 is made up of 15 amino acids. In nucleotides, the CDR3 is TGTGCCAGTAGTATGGCCGGGGTGAGTGGTCAGCCCCAGCATTTT. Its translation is CASSMAGVSGQPQHF.

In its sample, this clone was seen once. The CDR3 bases are TGTGCCAGCAGCTCAGAGGGCCACGAGCAGTACTTC. Encoded protein: CASSSEGHEQYF. The chain uses TRBV7-9 and TRBJ2-7; a weak D match, TRBD2 (5 bases). The V gene's germline CDR1 is SEHNR and CDR2 FQNEAQ (reference sequence). The CDR3 extends over 12 amino acids. Trimming took off 4 bases at V and 5 bases at J, with 9 bases between the two ends.

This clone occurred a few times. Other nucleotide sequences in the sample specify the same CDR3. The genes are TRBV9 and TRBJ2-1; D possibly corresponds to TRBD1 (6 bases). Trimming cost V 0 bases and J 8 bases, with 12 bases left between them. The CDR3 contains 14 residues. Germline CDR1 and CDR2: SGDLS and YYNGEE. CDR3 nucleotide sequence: TGTGCCAGCAGCGTAGCGCAGGGGTGGTATGAGCAGTTCTTC. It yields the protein CASSVAQGWYEQFF.

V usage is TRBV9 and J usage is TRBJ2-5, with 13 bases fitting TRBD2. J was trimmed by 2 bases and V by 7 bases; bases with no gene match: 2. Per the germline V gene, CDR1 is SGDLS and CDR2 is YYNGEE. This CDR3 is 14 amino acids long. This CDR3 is CASGTSGAQETQYF. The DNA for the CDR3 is TGTGCCAGCGGGACTAGCGGGGCTCAAGAGACCCAGTACTTC. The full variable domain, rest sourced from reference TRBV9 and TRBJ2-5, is DSGVTQTPKHLITATGQRVTLRCSPRSGDLSVYWYQQSLDQGLQFLIQYYNGEERAKGNILERFSAQQFPDLHSELNLSSLELGDSALYFCASGTSGAQETQYFGPGTRLLVL.

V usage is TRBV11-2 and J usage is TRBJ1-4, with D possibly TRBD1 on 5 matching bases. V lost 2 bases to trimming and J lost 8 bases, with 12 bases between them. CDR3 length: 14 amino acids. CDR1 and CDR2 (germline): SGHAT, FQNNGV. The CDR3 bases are TGTGCCAGCAGCTTAACCCGGGGGAGGGAAAAACTGTTTTTT. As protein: CASSLTRGREKLFF. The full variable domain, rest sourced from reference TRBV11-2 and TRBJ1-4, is EAGVAQSPRYKIIEKRQSVAFWCNPISGHATLYWYQQILGQGPKLLIQFQNNGVVDDSQLPKDRFSAERLKGVDSTLKIQPAKLEDSAVYLCASSLTRGREKLFFGSGTQLSVL.

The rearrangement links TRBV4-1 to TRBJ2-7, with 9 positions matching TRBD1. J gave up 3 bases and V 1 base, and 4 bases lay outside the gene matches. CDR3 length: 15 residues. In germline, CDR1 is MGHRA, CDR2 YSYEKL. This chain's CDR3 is CASSQGGQGGYEQYF. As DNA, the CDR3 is TGCGCCAGCAGCCAAGGGGGACAGGGAGGCTACGAGCAGTACTTC.

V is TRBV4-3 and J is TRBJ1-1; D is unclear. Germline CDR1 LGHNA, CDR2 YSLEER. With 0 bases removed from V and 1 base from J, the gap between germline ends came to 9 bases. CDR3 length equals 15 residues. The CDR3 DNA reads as TGCGCCAGCAGCCAAGATCACGGCCGGAACACTGAAGCTTTCTTT. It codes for CASSQDHGRNTEAFF.

As DNA, the CDR3 is TGTGCCAGCAGCTTGGATGAAAACTATGGCTACACCTTC. This translates into CASSLDENYGYTF. V and J are TRBV5-6 and TRBJ1-2; D not resolved. This CDR3 has 13 amino acids. V lost 0 bases and J 2 bases, leaving 5 bases between the germline ends. Looked up from germline, CDR1 is SGHDT and CDR2 is YYEEEE.

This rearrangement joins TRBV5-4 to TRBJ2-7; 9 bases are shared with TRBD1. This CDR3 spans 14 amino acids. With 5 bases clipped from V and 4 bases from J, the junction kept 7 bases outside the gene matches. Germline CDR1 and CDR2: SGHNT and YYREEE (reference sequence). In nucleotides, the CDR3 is TGTGCCAGCAGATCTGACAGGGGGGGGTACGAGCAGTACTTC. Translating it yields CASRSDRGGYEQYF.

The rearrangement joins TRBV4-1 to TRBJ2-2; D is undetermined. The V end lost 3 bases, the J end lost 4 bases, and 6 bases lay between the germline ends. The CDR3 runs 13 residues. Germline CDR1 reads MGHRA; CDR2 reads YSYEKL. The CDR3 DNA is TGCGCCAGCAGCCAGTTTAGCACCGGGGAGCTGTTTTTT. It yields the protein CASSQFSTGELFF.

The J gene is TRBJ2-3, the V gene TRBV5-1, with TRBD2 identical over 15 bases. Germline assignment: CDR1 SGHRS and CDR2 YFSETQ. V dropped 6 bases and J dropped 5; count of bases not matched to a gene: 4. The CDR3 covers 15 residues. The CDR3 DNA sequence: TGCGCCAGCACTTCGGGACTAGCGGGGGGAGATACGCAGTATTTT. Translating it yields CASTSGLAGGDTQYF.

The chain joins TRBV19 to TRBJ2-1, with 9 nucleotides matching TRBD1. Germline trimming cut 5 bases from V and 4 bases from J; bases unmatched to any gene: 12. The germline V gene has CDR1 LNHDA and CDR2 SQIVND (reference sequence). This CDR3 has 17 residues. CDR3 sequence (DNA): TGTGCCAGTAGTCCCACAGGGGGCGATTCCTTTTACAATGAGCAGTTCTTC. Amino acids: CASSPTGGDSFYNEQFF.

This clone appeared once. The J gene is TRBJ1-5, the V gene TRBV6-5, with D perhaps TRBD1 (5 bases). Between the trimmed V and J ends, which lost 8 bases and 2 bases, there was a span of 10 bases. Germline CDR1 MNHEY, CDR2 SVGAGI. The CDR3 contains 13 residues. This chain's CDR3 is CASGLGGNQPQHF. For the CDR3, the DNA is TGTGCCAGCGGATTAGGGGGCAATCAGCCCCAGCATTTT.